This T cell receptor beta chain is from a study of blood T cells in healthy people across ages. About this clonotype: The target antigen is unknown.

Germline CDR1 is DFQATT and CDR2 is SNEGSKA (reference sequence). This CDR3 region has 13 residues. With 3 bases removed from V and 2 bases from J, the gap between germline ends came to 11 bases. The sample, around 9.9 milliliters of peripheral blood, was drawn from each donor. PCR was performed a second time for about 6 to 11 cycles using a sample-barcoded 5' primer and a J-beta primer mix. TCRdb re-analysed the 5' RACE reads in MiXCR, keeping a single row per CDR3 protein. Here the sample spans roughly 800,000 distinct CDR3 sequences, 53% being singletons. Regarding the study as a whole: Naive and antigen-experienced cells could not be conclusively compared, given unsorted PBMCs. In long-lived donors, naive CD4+ cell counts and diversity exceeded those of aged donors.

The specimen sequenced was blood. This receptor was taken from a man at least 80 years old in good health. The rearrangement links TRBV20-1 to TRBJ2-7; a possible D gene is TRBD2 (5 bases). CDR3 loop: CSARSGSPYEQYF. CDR3 nucleotides: TGCAGTGCTAGGAGCGGAAGTCCCTACGAGCAGTACTTC.